These T cell receptor beta chains were read from a single sample in a study of metastatic and nonmetastatic thyroid tumors. TCRdb re-called the PCR reads through MiXCR. This table has about 15,000 clones, 23% appearing once. Sequenced sample: tumor tissue. These TCRs come from a female donor with papillary thyroid cancer or a benign thyroid nodule (not recorded which). Some clones in this sample may be carry-over from other donors' samples. The CDR3 runs from the conserved cysteine through the conserved F or W. Each record gives: J gene, clone size, V gene, D gene, CDR3 DNA, CDR3 protein. D genes are given only for firm matches. A clone size is listed for some rows: how often the clone was seen (once, few, many), or a class if it is expanded.

TRBJ2-2	many	TRBV20-1	TRBD1	TGCAGTGCTAGTAGACAGGGGGGGAACACCGGGGAGCTGTTTTTT	CSASRQGGNTGELFF
TRBJ1-6	medium-sized	TRBV4-2	-	TGTGCCAGCAGCCAAGATCTCAACTATAATTCACCCCTCCACTTT	CASSQDLNYNSPLHF
TRBJ2-3	many	TRBV11-1	-	TGTGCCAGCAGCCAAGGACAGAATACGCAGTATTTT	CASSQGQNTQYF
TRBJ2-2	-	TRBV7-3	-	TGTGCCAGCAGCTTCGCAAGCGGCTCCGGGGAGCTGTTTTTT	CASSFASGSGELFF
TRBJ1-2	few	TRBV6-6	TRBD1	TGTGCCAGCAATCACCTATCCCTTTCTTCCGGGACAGGGAATGGCTACACCTTC	CASNHLSLSSGTGNGYTF
TRBJ1-5	many	TRBV14	TRBD1	TGTGCCAGCAGCCAGTCCGGGACAGTTAATCAGCCCCAGCATTTT	CASSQSGTVNQPQHF
TRBJ1-2	few	TRBV28	-	TGTGCCAGCAGTTTGACAGCTAACTATGGCTACACCTTC	CASSLTANYGYTF
TRBJ1-3	-	TRBV27	-	TGTGCCAGCAGTCCTGGCCGGTCTGGAAACACCATATATTTT	CASSPGRSGNTIYF
TRBJ2-7	few	TRBV7-9	-	TGTGCCAGCACATTCGGGGAAGACGAGCAGTACTTC	CASTFGEDEQYF
TRBJ2-1	-	TRBV20-1	TRBD2	TGCAGTGTTAGGGGAGGGTTGGGGAATGAGCAGTTCTTC	CSVRGGLGNEQFF
TRBJ2-7	-	TRBV27	TRBD1	TGTGCCAGCAGTTCACAGACAGGGGGTGAATCTACGAAGCAGTACTTC	CASSSQTGGESTKQYF
TRBJ1-5	few	TRBV6-6	-	TGTGCCAGCAGTTACGGCGGGGCGCGACAGCCCCAGCATTTT	CASSYGGARQPQHF
TRBJ2-5	many	TRBV7-7	TRBD2	TGTGCTAGCAGCTCGGGGACTAGCGGGAGTAGGGGGCAAGAGACCCAGTACTTC	CASSSGTSGSRGQETQYF
TRBJ2-6	many	TRBV7-9	-	TGTGCCAGCAGCTCGGGACACCACTCTGGGGCCAACGTCCTGACTTTC	CASSSGHHSGANVLTF
TRBJ2-3	many	TRBV11-1	-	TGTGCCAGCAGCTTAGCCGCCGGGGGCCTGGGGTGGGCAGATACGCAGTATTTT	CASSLAAGGLGWADTQYF
TRBJ2-1	few	TRBV27	-	TGTGCCAGCAGCAACCGACAGAGTAGCCGGACTGAGCAGTTCTTC	CASSNRQSSRTEQFF
TRBJ1-5	many	TRBV28	TRBD1	TGTGCCAGCAGTTCCTCAGGGGGCTTTAGCAATCAGCCCCAGCATTTT	CASSSSGGFSNQPQHF
TRBJ2-7	medium-sized	TRBV7-2	-	TGTGCCAGCAGCCAAAGCACACCCCGCTACGAGCAGTACTTC	CASSQSTPRYEQYF
TRBJ2-2	-	TRBV11-1	-	TGTGCCAGCAGCTCGTTGGCTGGAGACCCTAACACCGGGGAGCTGTTTTTT	CASSSLAGDPNTGELFF
TRBJ2-3	once	TRBV5-1	-	TGCGCCAGCAGCTTACGACAAACAGATACGCAGTATTTT	CASSLRQTDTQYF
TRBJ2-5	many	TRBV20-1	-	TGCAGTGCTAGAGATGGAGGAGACCCGAAGCTCCCCGGGACATTTACTAGGGAGACCCAGTACTTC	CSARDGGDPKLPGTFTRETQYF
TRBJ2-7	many	TRBV20-1	-	TGCAGTGCTAGTGGAGCGGATTACTACGAGCAGTACTTC	CSASGADYYEQYF
TRBJ2-2	few	TRBV28	-	TGTGCCAGCAGTTTTCCAGGCCGAGGAAACGGGGAGCTGTTTTTT	CASSFPGRGNGELFF
TRBJ2-7	medium-sized	TRBV2	-	TGTGCCAGCAGTCTCCAGGGTACGGACTACGAGCAGTACTTC	CASSLQGTDYEQYF
TRBJ1-1	-	TRBV7-6	-	TGTGCCAGCAGCTTAGACAGGAACACTGAAGCTTTCTTT	CASSLDRNTEAFF